This TCR beta chain came from a study of post-analysis software for immune sequencing data. Sequencing libraries made from TCR beta cDNA carried unique molecular identifiers. Starting from about 0.98 to 11 million T cells, the study yielded roughly 0.5 million cDNA molecules. TCRdb ran MiXCR on the PCR reads and lists one entry per CDR3 protein. The sample has 650,000 to 900,000 distinct CDR3 sequences; 35% to 55% are singletons. Whole-study findings and limits: Those with multiple sclerosis, the patient group, showed significantly lower normalized Chao1 diversity than controls. About 5 TRBV segments were more frequent in patients than controls; TRBV5-6, TRBV5-1 and TRBV20-1 belonged to this group. F measure grouped same-batch samples tightly together.

A note on this clonotype: Its antigen is unidentified.

This CDR3 is built from 18 residues. With 3 bases clipped from V and 1 base from J, the junction kept 10 bases outside the gene matches. Germline assignment: CDR1 LGHDT and CDR2 YNNKEL (reference sequence). The chain has TRBV3-1 and TRBJ2-5; TRBD2 aligns across 11 bases. The sequence was collected from a girl aged 5-17 years with multiple sclerosis. Sequences were obtained from blood. The CDR3 nucleotides read TGTGCCAGCAGCCATGGGACTAGCGGAATACCTCGCCAAGAGACCCAGTACTTC. Residues: CASSHGTSGIPRQETQYF.